A selection of T cell receptor beta chains follows, all from one sample in a study of glioma-infiltrating T cells after dendritic cell vaccination. Clones were sequenced by immunoSEQ multiplex PCR, and TCRdb holds only the in-frame ones, with some missing. The sample carries approximately 99,000 clones, less than 90% recorded once. The source was blood, collected after dendritic cell vaccination. The receptors were sampled from a human donor with glioblastoma. The CDR3 runs from the conserved cysteine through the conserved F or W. The D gene is left open where the match is weak. Size values are once, few and many counts, or a class for expanded clones, and some rows have none.

TRBV20-1	few	.	TRBJ2-7	TGCAGTGCCACATCCTACGAGCAGTACTTC	CSATSYEQYF
TRBV28	.	.	TRBJ2-3	TGTGCCAGCAGTTACCCACCTGGCGGTCGCACAGATACGCAGTATTTT	CASSYPPGGRTDTQYF
TRBV5-8	.	TRBD2	TRBJ2-1	TGTGCCAGCAGCTTGGTCGGGACTAGCCGGTACAATGAGCAGTTCTTC	CASSLVGTSRYNEQFF
TRBV30	few	.	TRBJ2-7	TGTGCCTGGAGTGTACTAGGAGGCAGGTCCTACGAGCAGTACTTC	CAWSVLGGRSYEQYF
TRBV9	.	.	TRBJ2-5	TGTGCCAGCAGCGTATCCCGAGTTACCCAAGAGACCCAGTACTTC	CASSVSRVTQETQYF
TRBV29-1	.	TRBD1	TRBJ2-3	TGCAGCGCCCACAGGGGAAGCCCAGATACGCAGTATTTT	CSAHRGSPDTQYF
TRBV10-3	.	.	TRBJ2-2	TGTGCCAGTCGTAACACCGGGGAGCTGTTTTTT	CASRNTGELFF
TRBV30	.	TRBD2	TRBJ2-1	TGTGCCTGGAGTGTAGCCGGACTAGCGGGAGTTAATGAGCAGTTCTTC	CAWSVAGLAGVNEQFF
TRBV5-6	.	.	TRBJ1-2	TGTGCCAGCGGCTTCGGGACGGGGGTTTATGGCTACACCTTC	CASGFGTGVYGYTF
TRBV13	.	TRBD2	TRBJ2-7	TGTGCCAGCAGCTTTACTAGCGGGGAGACCTACGAGCAGTACTTC	CASSFTSGETYEQYF
TRBV9	.	.	TRBJ2-7	TGTGCCAGCAGCGTGACAGGCGCTCTTTTCTCCGAGCAGTACTTC	CASSVTGALFSEQYF
TRBV7-8	few	.	TRBJ2-7	TGTGCCAGCAGCCCATACTTGGCGACTACGGGGGAGCAGTACTTC	CASSPYLATTGEQYF
TRBV19	.	.	TRBJ1-4	TGTGCCAGTAGCTCGTACGAGCATGCGGATGAAAAACTGTTTTTT	CASSSYEHADEKLFF
TRBV10-3	.	.	TRBJ2-1	TGTGCCATCACGGTCGGGTCCAACTCCTACAATGAGCAGTTCTTC	CAITVGSNSYNEQFF
TRBV6-5	.	TRBD2	TRBJ2-2	TGTGCCAGCAGTTACTCCCGGGGGGACACCGGGGAGCTGTTTTTT	CASSYSRGDTGELFF
TRBV15	.	.	TRBJ1-2	TGTGCCACCAGCAGAGATCGGGCGGGGGGCTACACCTTC	CATSRDRAGGYTF
TRBV6-1	few	TRBD2	TRBJ2-3	TGTGCCAGCAACCAAGCGGGAGGCTCAGATACGCAGTATTTT	CASNQAGGSDTQYF
TRBV2	few	TRBD2	TRBJ2-1	TGTGCCAGCAGTGAATGGGGGCTAGCGGGAGGACTCTACAATGAGCAGTTCTTC	CASSEWGLAGGLYNEQFF
TRBV28	.	.	TRBJ1-2	TGTGCCAGCAGTTTAGAGCCAGGGACATATGGCTACACCTTC	CASSLEPGTYGYTF
TRBV11-2	.	TRBD1	TRBJ2-7	TGTGCCAGCAGCCCCAGCCCTACAGGGGGTGACACCTACGAGCAGTACTTC	CASSPSPTGGDTYEQYF
TRBV2	once	.	TRBJ2-1	TGTGCCAGCAGGGGCGTAAGCTCCTACAATGAGCAGTTCTTC	CASRGVSSYNEQFF
TRBV5-1	.	.	TRBJ1-3	TGCGCCAGCAGCTTGAGCGGAGAACCCTTCTCTGGAAACACCATATATTTT	CASSLSGEPFSGNTIYF
TRBV9	.	.	TRBJ1-5	TGTGCCAGCAGCGTAGCAGGGGACGTGGATCAGCCCCAGCATTTT	CASSVAGDVDQPQHF
TRBV6-1	.	TRBD1	TRBJ2-3	TGTGCCAGCACCCTGACAGGGGGTTCGGATACGCAGTATTTT	CASTLTGGSDTQYF
TRBV19	.	.	TRBJ1-1	TGTGCCAGTAGTATGATTAAGGGCAGGGGAGGGACTGAAGCTTTCTTT	CASSMIKGRGGTEAFF
TRBV11-2	.	.	TRBJ2-1	TGTGCCAGCAGCTTAGGCTCTACCTACAATGAGCAGTTCTTC	CASSLGSTYNEQFF
TRBV2	.	TRBD2	TRBJ2-7	TGTGCCAGCAGTGAAGCCACTAGCGGGAGATTGTACTTC	CASSEATSGRLYF
TRBV6-5	.	.	TRBJ2-5	TGTGCCAGCAGTACCCCGGTCCAAGAGACCCAGTACTTC	CASSTPVQETQYF
TRBV5-1	.	TRBD1	TRBJ1-1	TGCGCCAGCAGCTTGAAAGGGGGCGGCACTGAAGCTTTCTTT	CASSLKGGGTEAFF
TRBV2	.	.	TRBJ2-5	TGTGCCAGCATTCCGGGACGATGGGAGGATCGAGAGACCCAGTACTTC	CASIPGRWEDRETQYF
TRBV6-1	.	TRBD1	TRBJ1-1	TGTGCCAGCACCCGCGCAGGGGGGAACACTGAAGCTTTCTTT	CASTRAGGNTEAFF
TRBV7-8	few	TRBD1	TRBJ1-3	TGTGCCAGCAGCTCCCAGGGGGCGCGGAGCTCTGGAAACACCATATATTTT	CASSSQGARSSGNTIYF
TRBV10-2	.	TRBD1	TRBJ2-5	TGCGCCAGCAGACACGGACAGGGAAAAGAGACCCAGTACTTC	CASRHGQGKETQYF
TRBV5-1	.	.	TRBJ1-2	TGCGCCAGCAGCTCCCCTCCGGGAGGGGCCGGCTACACCTTC	CASSSPPGGAGYTF
TRBV7-2	.	.	TRBJ1-1	TGTGCCAGCAGCTGGTGGGGCCCGAACACTGAAGCTTTCTTT	CASSWWGPNTEAFF
TRBV29-1	few	.	TRBJ2-4	TGCAGCGTTGCCAGATCAAAAGCCAAAAACATTCAGTACTTC	CSVARSKAKNIQYF
TRBV9	.	TRBD2	TRBJ2-1	TGTGCCAGCAGCGTAGCTGGCGGGGGGGGCTCCTACAATGAGCAGTTCTTC	CASSVAGGGGSYNEQFF
TRBV6-4	.	.	TRBJ2-2	TGTGCCAGCAGTTCCCAGGGTGACACCGGGGAGCTGTTTTTT	CASSSQGDTGELFF
TRBV5-1	.	.	TRBJ1-2	TGCGCCAGCAGCTTGAGGGACGGGGGACATGGCTACACCTTC	CASSLRDGGHGYTF
TRBV7-6	.	.	TRBJ1-1	TGTGCCAGCAGCCCAACCGGGATAATGAACACTGAAGCTTTCTTT	CASSPTGIMNTEAFF
TRBV18	.	TRBD1	TRBJ1-2	TGTGCCAGCTCACCGTCGGGACAGGGCCCGCGGGCGTATGGCTACACCTTC	CASSPSGQGPRAYGYTF
TRBV30	.	.	TRBJ2-7	TGTGCCTGGAGTGTATCTTTCGGGGACTACGAGCAGTACTTC	CAWSVSFGDYEQYF
TRBV4-2	.	TRBD1	TRBJ1-2	TGTGCCAGCAGCGCAGGGGGCAGGGTTGGCTACACCTTC	CASSAGGRVGYTF
TRBV7-9	few	.	TRBJ2-1	TGTGCCAGCAGCTTAAGAGAAAGGGTTGCGCCGGGAACGAATGAGCAGTTCTTC	CASSLRERVAPGTNEQFF
TRBV2	few	TRBD2	TRBJ2-3	TGTGCCAGCAGTGAAGCGGCGGGGGGCCTTACCACAGATACGCAGTATTTT	CASSEAAGGLTTDTQYF
TRBV11-3	few	.	TRBJ2-1	TGTGCCAGCAGCTCAGGGATCGGGGGAACAGCCGATGAGCAGTTCTTC	CASSSGIGGTADEQFF
TRBV30	.	TRBD1	TRBJ2-5	TGTGCCTGGAGCGGGGGGACAGGGGGCCGGGAGACCCAGTACTTC	CAWSGGTGGRETQYF
TRBV10-3	.	TRBD1	TRBJ2-3	TGTGCCATCAGTGAACAGGGGGCAGCAGATACGCAGTATTTT	CAISEQGAADTQYF
TRBV5-1	.	TRBD2	TRBJ2-3	TGCGCCAGCAGCCTGGGCCTGCGGGAGGCAGATACGCAGTATTTT	CASSLGLREADTQYF
TRBV21-1	.	.	TRBJ2-5	TGTGCCAGCACCACACCTGCTAGCCGGGACAGGAAAGAGACCCAGTACTTC	CASTTPASRDRKETQYF
TRBV19	.	.	TRBJ1-5	TGTGCCAGTAGTACGACAGGTGGTAATCAGCCCCAGCATTTT	CASSTTGGNQPQHF
TRBV30	.	TRBD2	TRBJ2-1	TGTGCCTGGAGCACCGGGGGGGCCTCCTACAATGAGCAGTTCTTC	CAWSTGGASYNEQFF